The rows below give T cell receptor beta chains drawn from one sample of a study of CD8 T cells in Susac syndrome. Each CDR3 protein gets one entry after TCRdb re-called the immunoSEQ multiplex PCR reads with MiXCR. This sample yields 250,000 to 300,000 distinct CDR3 sequences, of which 75% to 90% are seen a single time; about 0.17% belongs to the top ten. The specimen was CD8+ T cells from PBMCs. The receptors come from a human donor with multiple sclerosis. Each CDR3 is given with its conserved first and last residue. A D gene is named only where the DNA matches it firmly. Clone size is shown for a subset of rows, as once, few, many or a class of expanded clone.

V gene	J gene	D gene	clone size	CDR3 protein	CDR3 DNA
TRBV12-3/TRBV12-4	TRBJ2-7	-	few	CASSSISYEQYF	TGTGCCAGCAGTTCGATCTCCTACGAGCAGTACTTC
TRBV19	TRBJ2-5	-	-	CASSMGTLPGQETQYF	TGTGCCAGTAGTATGGGGACTCTTCCCGGCCAAGAGACCCAGTACTTC
TRBV9	TRBJ2-3	-	-	CASSETTGSIFTDTQYF	TGTGCCAGCAGCGAGACGACAGGTTCGATTTTCACAGATACGCAGTATTTT
TRBV19	TRBJ2-7	TRBD1	-	CASNYGQGAEEQYF	TGTGCCAGTAACTACGGACAGGGGGCTGAAGAGCAGTACTTC
TRBV24-1	TRBJ2-2	-	once	CATSVPNTGELFF	TGTGCCACCAGTGTTCCGAACACCGGGGAGCTGTTTTTT
TRBV7-2	TRBJ2-3	-	few	CASSFLGDTQYF	TGTGCCAGCAGCTTCTTAGGAGATACGCAGTATTTT
TRBV11-2	TRBJ2-2	TRBD2	-	CASSLGLAGAGTGELFF	TGTGCCAGCAGCTTGGGACTAGCGGGAGCTGGAACCGGGGAGCTGTTTTTT
TRBV29-1	TRBJ2-7	-	-	CSVTRINAHEQYF	TGCAGCGTTACAAGAATCAACGCACACGAGCAGTACTTC
TRBV28	TRBJ2-6	-	-	CASSMLGANVLTF	TGTGCCAGCAGTATGCTGGGGGCCAACGTCCTGACTTTC
TRBV10-3	TRBJ2-5	-	-	CAISESPQGPTGTNKETQYF	TGTGCCATCAGTGAGAGTCCCCAGGGGCCGACCGGGACTAATAAAGAGACCCAGTACTTC
TRBV19	TRBJ2-2	TRBD2	-	CASAPQRGDDTGELFF	TGTGCCAGCGCTCCCCAGCGGGGGGACGACACCGGGGAGCTGTTTTTT
TRBV30	TRBJ1-2	TRBD1	-	CAWSSGTGEANYGYTF	TGTGCCTGGAGTTCCGGGACAGGGGAGGCTAACTATGGCTACACCTTC
TRBV20-1	TRBJ2-7	TRBD2	-	CSARDLGLAGLNEQYF	TGCAGTGCTAGAGATTTAGGGCTAGCGGGATTGAACGAGCAGTACTTC
TRBV6-5	TRBJ2-4	-	-	CASRSPTIQYF	TGTGCCAGCAGGAGTCCTACCATTCAGTACTTC
TRBV4-1	TRBJ2-1	-	-	CASSQFQDENEQFF	TGCGCCAGCAGCCAATTCCAGGACGAGAATGAGCAGTTCTTC
TRBV3-1	TRBJ1-1	TRBD1	-	CASREGQGSTEAFF	TGTGCCAGCAGGGAGGGACAGGGTAGCACTGAAGCTTTCTTT
TRBV20-1	TRBJ1-1	-	-	CSAFPGPNTEAFF	TGCAGTGCTTTTCCGGGACCGAACACTGAAGCTTTCTTT
TRBV14	TRBJ1-5	-	-	CASSQGGKPQHF	TGTGCCAGCAGCCAAGGCGGGAAGCCCCAGCATTTT
TRBV28	TRBJ1-2	-	few	CASSLQGGHGYTF	TGTGCCAGCAGTTTACAAGGAGGGCATGGCTACACCTTC
TRBV19	TRBJ2-4	TRBD1	-	CATHPGTVKNIQYF	TGTGCCACCCACCCCGGGACAGTCAAAAACATTCAGTACTTC
TRBV20-1	TRBJ2-7	-	once	CSASPWDTYEQYF	TGCAGTGCTAGCCCCTGGGACACCTACGAGCAGTACTTC
TRBV11-2	TRBJ2-3	TRBD2	-	CASSNKLAGDTDTQYF	TGTGCCAGCAGCAACAAACTAGCGGGGGACACAGATACGCAGTATTTT
TRBV24-1	TRBJ2-3	-	-	CATRNTDTQYF	TGTGCCACCAGAAACACAGATACGCAGTATTTT
TRBV7-9	TRBJ2-7	TRBD1	-	CASSPRTGGAPYEQYF	TGTGCCAGCAGCCCCAGGACAGGGGGCGCTCCCTACGAGCAGTACTTC
TRBV28	TRBJ1-1	TRBD1	-	CASSFPRDSMNTEAFF	TGTGCCAGCAGTTTCCCCAGGGACAGTATGAACACTGAAGCTTTCTTT
TRBV6-4	TRBJ2-1	TRBD1	-	CASSDWDRDPNEQFF	TGTGCCAGCAGTGATTGGGACAGGGATCCGAATGAGCAGTTCTTC
TRBV6-4	TRBJ2-1	TRBD2	-	CASSLAGESEQFF	TGTGCCAGCAGTCTAGCGGGAGAATCTGAGCAGTTCTTC
TRBV20-1	TRBJ2-5	TRBD2	-	CSARDGASGFPQETQYF	TGCAGTGCTAGAGATGGGGCTAGCGGGTTCCCCCAAGAGACCCAGTACTTC
TRBV7-9	TRBJ2-5	-	-	CASRQTGIGETQYF	TGTGCCAGCAGGCAGACAGGCATCGGGGAGACCCAGTACTTC
TRBV5-4	TRBJ1-6	-	-	CASSTGPDRSLHF	TGTGCCAGCAGCACCGGACCCGATCGGTCCCTCCACTTT
TRBV28	TRBJ2-7	TRBD2	-	CASSFSRREGGYEQYF	TGTGCCAGCAGTTTTTCACGGAGGGAGGGCGGCTACGAGCAGTACTTC
TRBV19	TRBJ2-3	-	-	CASSPTRRADTQYF	TGTGCCAGTAGTCCTACCCGACGGGCAGATACGCAGTATTTT
TRBV30	TRBJ2-1	TRBD1	-	CAWSFGTGGSLSSYNEQLF	TGTGCCTGGAGTTTTGGGACAGGGGGGTCCTTGAGCTCCTACAATGAGCAGCTCTTC
TRBV6-2/TRBV6-3	TRBJ1-6	-	-	CASSYSYTGKDSPLHF	TGTGCCAGCAGTTACTCGTATACAGGGAAAGATTCACCCCTCCACTTT
TRBV14	TRBJ1-1	-	-	CASRVQGSTEAFF	TGTGCCAGCCGTGTGCAGGGATCCACTGAAGCTTTCTTT
TRBV7-9	TRBJ2-7	-	-	CASSFKASEQYF	TGTGCCAGCAGCTTTAAAGCGTCCGAGCAGTACTTC
TRBV19	TRBJ1-5	-	once	CASMSLWDGVNQPQHF	TGTGCCAGTATGAGTTTGTGGGACGGAGTGAATCAGCCCCAGCATTTT
TRBV7-2	TRBJ2-4	-	-	CASSLGAGSSSRENIQYF	TGTGCCAGCAGCCTCGGGGCAGGGAGTTCCTCCCGGGAGAACATTCAGTACTTC
TRBV20-1	TRBJ2-7	-	-	CSAPLGAVTYEQYF	TGCAGTGCTCCCCTTGGGGCGGTTACCTACGAGCAGTACTTC
TRBV5-1	TRBJ2-1	TRBD2	-	CASSLETAGAYNEQFF	TGCGCCAGCAGCTTGGAAACAGCGGGGGCCTACAATGAGCAGTTCTTC
TRBV6-6	TRBJ2-5	-	once	CASSYWTGGQETQYF	TGTGCCAGCAGTTACTGGACGGGCGGACAAGAGACCCAGTACTTC
TRBV6-1	TRBJ2-7	-	-	CASSEAITYEQYF	TGTGCCAGCAGTGAAGCGATCACCTACGAGCAGTACTTC
TRBV2	TRBJ1-2	TRBD1	-	CASREWTGHNYGYTF	TGTGCCAGCAGAGAATGGACAGGCCATAACTATGGCTACACCTTC
TRBV4-1	TRBJ2-7	TRBD2	-	CASSQEPSGSFEQYF	TGCGCCAGCAGCCAAGAGCCTAGCGGGAGTTTTGAGCAGTACTTC
TRBV6-5	TRBJ2-7	TRBD2	-	CASSYAGGPYEQYF	TGTGCCAGCAGTTACGCGGGAGGGCCCTACGAGCAGTACTTC
TRBV4-2	TRBJ2-7	-	-	CASSQETASAGEQYF	TGTGCCAGCAGCCAAGAGACGGCTAGCGCCGGCGAGCAGTACTTC
TRBV7-2	TRBJ2-1	TRBD2	once	CASSFYPSGSSYNEQFF	TGTGCCAGCAGCTTCTATCCGAGCGGGAGCTCCTACAATGAGCAGTTCTTC
TRBV3-1	TRBJ2-1	-	-	CASIASAGGSNEQFF	TGTGCCAGCATCGCTAGCGCTGGAGGTTCCAATGAGCAGTTCTTC
TRBV14	TRBJ1-1	-	-	CASSQGLEAFF	TGTGCCAGCAGCCAAGGTTTAGAAGCTTTCTTT
TRBV24-1	TRBJ1-5	-	-	CATSDGGSQPQHF	TGTGCCACCAGTGACGGGGGCTCTCAGCCCCAGCATTTT
TRBV27	TRBJ2-5	-	few	CASSLSLGAETQYF	TGTGCCAGCAGTTTATCCCTGGGGGCAGAGACCCAGTACTTC
TRBV20-1	TRBJ2-6	-	-	CSASTPPGANVLTF	TGCAGTGCTAGTACCCCTCCTGGGGCCAACGTCCTGACTTTC
TRBV20-1	TRBJ2-3	TRBD2	-	CSARTSGFDTDTQYF	TGCAGTGCAAGGACTAGCGGTTTTGACACAGATACGCAGTATTTT
TRBV7-2	TRBJ2-1	TRBD2	-	CASSRGTTAYNEQFF	TGTGCCAGCAGCCGCGGGACTACCGCTTACAATGAGCAGTTCTTC